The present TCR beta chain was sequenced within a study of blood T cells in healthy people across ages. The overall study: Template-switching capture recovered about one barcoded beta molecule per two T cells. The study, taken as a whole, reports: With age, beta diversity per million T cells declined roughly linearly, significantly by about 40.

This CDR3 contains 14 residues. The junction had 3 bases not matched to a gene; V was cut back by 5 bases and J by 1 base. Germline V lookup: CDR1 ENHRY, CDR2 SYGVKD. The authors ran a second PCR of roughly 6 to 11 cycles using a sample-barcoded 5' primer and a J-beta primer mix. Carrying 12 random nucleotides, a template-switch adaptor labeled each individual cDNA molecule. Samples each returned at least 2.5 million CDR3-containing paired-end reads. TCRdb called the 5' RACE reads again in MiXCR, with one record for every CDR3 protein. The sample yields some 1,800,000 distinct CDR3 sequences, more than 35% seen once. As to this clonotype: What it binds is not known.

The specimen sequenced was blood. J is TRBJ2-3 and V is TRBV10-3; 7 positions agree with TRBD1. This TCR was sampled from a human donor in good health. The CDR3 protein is CAISRDRGTDTQYF. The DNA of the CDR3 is TGTGCCATCAGTCGGGACAGAGGCACAGATACGCAGTATTTT.